A single T cell receptor (beta chain) is shown here with its context. Its antigen is unidentified. Although they were nominally healthy when sampled, donors likely had unrecorded immune exposures. These data belong to a study of cytomegalovirus exposure and HLA in healthy donors. Findings and limits, study-wide: Most TCR sequences were seen very rarely across donors, but some public TCRs occurred in many.

CDR3 size: 15 residues. Germline lookup yields CDR1 SGHTA and CDR2 FQGNSA. The V gene lost 2 bases and the J gene lost 0 bases, with 9 bases spanning the gap. Researchers ran the PCR with 60 Vbeta and 13 Jbeta primers. Clones were read by immunoSEQ multiplex PCR, and TCRdb kept only the in-frame ones, dropping some. The sample yields 150,000 to 200,000 clones, about 80% seen once. The chain employs TRBV7-2 and TRBJ2-3, with D possibly being TRBD2 (6 bases). Sequenced input: PBMCs. The clonotype comes from a man aged 18 to 29 in good health and CMV-seronegative. CDR3 in amino acids: CASSLYGGSTDTQYF. CDR3 DNA sequence: TGTGCCAGCAGCTTATACGGGGGAAGCACAGATACGCAGTATTTT.